The 12 T cell receptor beta chains reported below all come from one sample, sequenced in a study of siplizumab effects on memory and regulatory T cells. Sequencing was performed with immunoSEQ multiplex PCR; in TCRdb, only in-frame clones are kept and a portion is missing. The sample shows some 99,000 clones, approximately 90% of them seen only once. Source material: Tregs sorted from blood. The receptors were sampled from a human donor in good health.

This clone is a singleton in its sample. This chain links TRBV9 with TRBJ1-3, with a tentative D call TRBD1 (5 bases). The CDR3 covers 14 residues. V was shortened by 4 bases and J by 8 bases, with 16 bases between the two germline ends. Germline assignment: CDR1 SGDLS and CDR2 YYNGEE. The CDR3 nucleotides read TGTGCCAGCAGCCCTCGGGGTCTAGGGGACACCATATATTTT. Its protein product is CASSPRGLGDTIYF.

The J gene is TRBJ2-3, the V gene TRBV19; D possibly corresponds to TRBD2 (5 bases). The CDR3 extends over 15 amino acids. V was clipped by 3 bases and J by 5 bases, with 15 bases between them. From germline, CDR1 is LNHDA and CDR2 SQIVND (reference sequence). In DNA, the CDR3 is TGTGCCAGTAGTATTTCGGGGTTCGAGGAAGATACGCAGTATTTT. Protein: CASSISGFEEDTQYF.

The chain combines TRBV14 with TRBJ2-5; D could derive from TRBD1 or TRBD2 (5 bases each). The CDR3 sequence is 18 residues long. V shed 7 bases and J shed 2 bases, with 26 bases lying between them. CDR1 is SGHDN and CDR2 is FVKESK in the germline V gene. CDR3 residues: CASNRMSEGMGTQETQYF. DNA of the CDR3: TGTGCCAGCAATCGAATGTCAGAAGGGATGGGGACGCAAGAGACCCAGTACTTC.

Only one count was recorded for this clone. This sequence joins TRBV5-6 and TRBJ2-7, with 16 bases aligning to TRBD2. Germline assignment: CDR1 SGHDT and CDR2 YYEEEE. V shed 10 bases and J 4 bases; nucleotides not matched to a gene: 11. This CDR3 contains 16 residues. The CDR3 protein is CAPSSWGLAGGYEQYF. CDR3 nucleotides: TGTGCCCCCAGCTCCTGGGGACTAGCGGGGGGGTACGAGCAGTACTTC.

V gene TRBV10-3 combines with J gene TRBJ2-1, with TRBD2 identical over 12 bases. Germline loops: CDR1 ENHRY, CDR2 SYGVKD. The CDR3 contains 15 residues. J was trimmed by 7 bases and V by 6 bases; bases with no gene match: 7. The chain's CDR3 is CAISLTSGRANEQFF. Here the CDR3 DNA reads TGTGCCATCAGCTTGACTAGCGGGAGAGCAAATGAGCAGTTCTTC.

The chain joins TRBV28 to TRBJ2-7, with 8 bases matching TRBD2. Germline loops: CDR1 MDHEN, CDR2 SYDVKM. This CDR3 is built from 14 residues. J gave up 2 bases and V 5 bases, and 5 bases lay outside the gene matches. CDR3 DNA: TGTGCCAGCAGTCCCCCGGGACTAGCCTACGAGCAGTACTTC. As protein: CASSPPGLAYEQYF.

J is TRBJ2-7 and V is TRBV4-2; D unclear. Trimming cost V 2 bases and J 0 bases, with 20 bases left between them. The CDR3 consists of 18 residues. CDR1 is LGHNA, CDR2 YNFKEQ, per germline. The CDR3 nucleotides are TGTGCCAGCAGCCAAAGATGGTTTCCCGGGCCATACTCCTACGAGCAGTACTTC. The encoded protein is CASSQRWFPGPYSYEQYF.

This chain connects TRBV4-2 to TRBJ1-1; D is perhaps TRBD1 (5 bases). CDR1 and CDR2 (germline): LGHNA, YNFKEQ. Trimming shortened V by 0 bases and J by 0 bases, and 8 bases separated the two germline ends. The CDR3 extends over 15 amino acids. For the CDR3, the DNA is TGTGCCAGCAGCCAAGAGGGCAGGGTGAACACTGAAGCTTTCTTT. As protein: CASSQEGRVNTEAFF.

The J gene is TRBJ2-7, the V gene TRBV30; D is ambiguous. The V gene lost 0 bases and the J gene lost 4 bases, with 10 bases spanning the gap. The length of the CDR3 is 13 residues. Germline values: CDR1 GTSNPN, CDR2 SVGIG (reference sequence). CDR3 DNA: TGTGCCTGGAGTGTATTAGTAGATTACGAGCAGTACTTC. The encoded protein is CAWSVLVDYEQYF.

This chain uses TRBV10-3 with TRBJ2-1; 7 nucleotides agree with TRBD2. Germline-derived CDR1 and CDR2 are ENHRY and SYGVKD. The CDR3 contains 14 residues. The ends lost 4 bases at V and 8 bases at J; junction bases unmatched: 8. CDR3 nucleotide sequence: TGTGCCATCAGTGTGCAGGGTGGGGGGGATGAGCAGTTCTTC. It yields the protein CAISVQGGGDEQFF.

The gene calls are TRBV6-5 and TRBJ2-6; 9 bases are shared with TRBD1. Germline assignment: CDR1 MNHEY and CDR2 SVGAGI. This CDR3 is built from 14 residues. V gave up 6 bases and J gave up 8 bases; unmatched junction bases: 5. CDR3 nucleotide sequence: TGTGCCAGCAGGGGACAGGGATCGTCCAACGTCCTGACTTTC. This encodes CASRGQGSSNVLTF.

This sequence joins TRBV20-1 and TRBJ2-3; unclear D gene. The CDR3 runs 11 residues. V was trimmed by 6 bases and J by 4 bases, leaving 8 bases between them. Germline V CDR1 and CDR2: DFQATT, SNEGSKA (reference sequence). The CDR3 loop is CSARTADTQYF. The CDR3 bases are TGCAGTGCCCGAACGGCAGATACGCAGTATTTT.